This entry is about one TCR beta chain. The source of the sample is a study of shared T cell receptors in the human thymus. The assay was immunoSEQ multiplex PCR, and TCRdb's table has in-frame clones only and misses some. This table holds roughly 500,000 clones, 75% to 85% found once. The CDR3 covers 15 residues. Germline V CDR1 and CDR2: LNHDA, SQIVND (reference sequence). Trimming took 11 bases from V and 6 from J; bases not matched to a gene: 15. The same data also went into a second study, on human thymus T cells. That study reports: What appeared biased in thymic and blood repertoires was the usage of V and J genes.

Sequenced sample: thymocytes. The chain uses TRBV19 and TRBJ2-1; 8 nucleotides match TRBD2. This TCR was recovered from a boy in the first two years of life with a congenital heart defect. The chain's CDR3 is CASSSGSTKGNEQFF. The CDR3 nucleotides read TGTGCCTCCTCCAGCGGGAGTACTAAGGGCAATGAGCAGTTCTTC.